The 14 T cell receptor beta chains reported below all come from one sample, sequenced in a study of CD8+CD57+ T cells in acquired aplastic anemia. Using genomic DNA as the template, TCR beta VDJ and CDR3 profiling was carried out. TCRdb ran MiXCR on the reads and lists one entry per CDR3 protein. Counted here are roughly 170,000 distinct CDR3 sequences, about 50% occurring once; the ten biggest clones make up 10% to 15%. Patients chosen for sequencing had shown CD8+CD57+ cell expansion by flow cytometry. Sequencing was done on a sample of sorted CD4+, CD8+, or CD8+CD57+ T cells (not recorded which) from PBMCs. The source of these receptors is a human donor with aplastic anemia.

This clonotype occurred a few times. The chain recombines TRBV7-2 with TRBJ2-7; D tentatively reads TRBD1 or TRBD2 (5 bases each). The germline V and J ends were trimmed by 5 bases and 4 bases, with 15 bases remaining between them. CDR3 size: 14 residues. CDR1 is SGHTA and CDR2 is FQGNSA in the germline V gene. The CDR3 spells CASSPGTTLYEQYF. The DNA of the CDR3 is TGTGCCAGCAGCCCTGGGACGACGCTTTACGAGCAGTACTTC. The full variable domain, with the rest looked up from reference TRBV7-2 and TRBJ2-7, is GAGVSQSPSNKVTEKGKDVELRCDPISGHTALYWYRQSLGQGLEFLIYFQGNSAPDKSGLPSDRFSAERTGGSVSTLTIQRTQQEDSAVYLCASSPGTTLYEQYFGPGTRLTVT.

This clonotype occurred many times. The chain is built from TRBV12-3 or TRBV12-4 and TRBJ1-2; 8 nucleotides match TRBD1. The CDR3 totals 16 residues. After removal of 1 base from V and 1 base from J, the junction contained 5 bases not matched to a gene. CDR3 region: CASSLVPDRVNYGYTF. The CDR3 DNA is TGTGCCAGCAGTTTAGTCCCGGACAGGGTTAACTATGGCTACACCTTC.

This rearrangement joins TRBV5-5 to TRBJ1-5; D is possibly TRBD1 (5 bases). Trimming took 6 bases from V and 0 from J, leaving 13 bases between them. The CDR3 is 15 residues long. CDR1 SGHKS and CDR2 YYEKEE come from the germline V gene (reference sequence). Here the CDR3 DNA reads TGTGCCAGCACCCCGGGGGAGTATAGCAATCAGCCCCAGCATTTT. Encoded protein: CASTPGEYSNQPQHF.

The rearrangement uses TRBV2 and TRBJ2-7; tentative D call: TRBD2 (6 bases). Per germline, CDR1 SNHLY and CDR2 FYNNEI. CDR3 size: 14 residues. V lost 4 bases and J lost 1, with 11 bases in between. As DNA, the CDR3 is TGTGCCAGCAGTGGGCTAGCGCTGTCCTACGAGCAGTACTTC. Encoded protein: CASSGLALSYEQYF.

This clonotype was counted many times. The chain employs TRBV6-1 and TRBJ1-2; perhaps TRBD1 as D (6 bases). Germline values: CDR1 MNHNS, CDR2 SASEGT. The length of the CDR3 is 15 residues. V was pared by 5 bases and J by 2 bases, with 15 bases between. CDR3 protein: CASSTLGQLNYGYTF. CDR3 DNA: TGTGCCAGCAGTACCCTTGGACAGCTCAACTATGGCTACACCTTC.

This rearrangement joins TRBV10-3 to TRBJ2-7; D possibly matches TRBD1 or TRBD2 (5 bases each). Looked up from germline, CDR1 is ENHRY and CDR2 is SYGVKD. The CDR3 is 12 residues long. Trimming removed 8 bases at V and 2 bases at J, with 10 bases between. The CDR3 sequence: CAIGTSTYEQYF. CDR3 DNA: TGTGCCATCGGGACGTCCACCTACGAGCAGTACTTC.

This chain uses TRBV2 with TRBJ2-7, with D hard to call. The CDR3 contains 11 residues. The germline V gene encodes CDR1 SNHLY and CDR2 FYNNEI. The germline V and J ends were trimmed by 3 bases and 4 bases, with 4 bases remaining between them. The CDR3 DNA reads as TGTGCCAGCAGTGAGAAGTACGAGCAGTACTTC. This translates into CASSEKYEQYF.

The chain joins TRBV5-1 to TRBJ1-2, with unresolved D. The CDR3 is made up of 12 amino acids. The V gene lost 5 bases and the J gene lost 0 bases, with 5 bases spanning the gap. CDR1 is SGHRS, CDR2 YFSETQ, per germline. The CDR3 protein is CASSLANYGYTF. CDR3 coding DNA: TGCGCCAGCAGTCTCGCTAACTATGGCTACACCTTC.

The gene calls are TRBV10-3 and TRBJ2-7; tentative D call: TRBD2 (6 bases). Trimming took 8 bases from V and 2 from J, leaving 13 bases between them. The CDR3 spans 13 residues. CDR1 and CDR2 (germline): ENHRY, SYGVKD. CDR3 DNA: TGTGCCATCTTAGCGGAGCCTACCTACGAGCAGTACTTC. This sequence encodes CAILAEPTYEQYF.

This clonotype was detected ten times or more. This chain uses TRBV19 with TRBJ1-6; tentative D call: TRBD1 (6 bases). V was shortened by 6 bases and J by 7 bases, with 13 bases between the two germline ends. There are 14 residues in the CDR3. Germline V lookup: CDR1 LNHDA, CDR2 SQIVND (reference sequence). The CDR3 region is CASSVQGLNSPLHF. CDR3 in DNA: TGTGCCAGTAGCGTGCAGGGGCTAAATTCACCCCTCCACTTT.

Points on this clonotype: This may be a read error: a much more frequent sequence differs by one nucleotide. The chain is built from TRBV28 and TRBJ2-7; D assignment may be TRBD1 or TRBD2 (6 bases each). Germline CDR1 is MDHEN and CDR2 is SYDVKM. The V gene lost 6 bases and the J gene lost 7 bases, with 16 bases spanning the gap. The CDR3 spans 13 residues. The CDR3 DNA reads as TGTGCCAGCAGCAGGGGCAGGGCGGGGGAGCAGTACTTC. Protein product: CASSRGRAGEQYF.

This clonotype was counted at least ten times. The chain has TRBV4-2 and TRBJ2-2; tentative D call: TRBD1 (6 bases). The CDR3 has 15 residues. V shed 4 bases and J shed 1 base, with 10 bases lying between them. From germline, CDR1 is LGHNA and CDR2 YNFKEQ. CDR3 nucleotide sequence: TGTGCCAGCAGCCCAGGGGTGTTGAACACCGGGGAGCTGTTTTTT. This encodes CASSPGVLNTGELFF.

The J gene is TRBJ1-2, the V gene TRBV20-1; D remains ambiguous. The CDR3 spans 12 residues. The ends were cut back, 5 bases at V and 6 bases at J, with 13 bases in the middle. CDR1 and CDR2 (germline): DFQATT, SNEGSKA (reference sequence). CDR3 sequence: CSAPTPRDGYTF. The CDR3 DNA follows: TGCAGTGCTCCAACCCCCCGGGATGGCTACACCTTC.

The rearrangement uses TRBV7-6 and TRBJ2-7; D possibly matches TRBD1 or TRBD2 (5 bases each). Trimming stripped 5 bases from V and 7 bases from J, with 12 bases between. Germline loops: CDR1 SGHVS, CDR2 FNYEAQ. This CDR3 has 12 residues. CDR3 coding DNA: TGTGCCAGCAGCCGTCCATGGGGGGAGCAGTACTTC. Its translation: CASSRPWGEQYF.